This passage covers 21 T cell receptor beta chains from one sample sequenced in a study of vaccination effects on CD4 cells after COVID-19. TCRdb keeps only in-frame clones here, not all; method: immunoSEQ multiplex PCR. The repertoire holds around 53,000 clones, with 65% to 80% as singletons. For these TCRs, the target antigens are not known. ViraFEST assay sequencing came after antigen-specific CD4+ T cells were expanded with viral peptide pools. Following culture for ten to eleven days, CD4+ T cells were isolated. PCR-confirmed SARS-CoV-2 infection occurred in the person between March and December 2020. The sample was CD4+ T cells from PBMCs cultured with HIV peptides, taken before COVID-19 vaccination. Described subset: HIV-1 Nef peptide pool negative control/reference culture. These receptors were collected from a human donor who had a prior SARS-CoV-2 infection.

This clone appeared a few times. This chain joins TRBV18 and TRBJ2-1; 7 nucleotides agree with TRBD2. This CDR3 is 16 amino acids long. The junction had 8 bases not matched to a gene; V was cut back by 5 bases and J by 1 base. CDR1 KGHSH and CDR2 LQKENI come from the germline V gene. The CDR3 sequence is CASSALASGSYNEQFF. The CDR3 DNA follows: TGTGCCAGCTCAGCCCTAGCTAGCGGATCCTACAATGAGCAGTTCTTC.

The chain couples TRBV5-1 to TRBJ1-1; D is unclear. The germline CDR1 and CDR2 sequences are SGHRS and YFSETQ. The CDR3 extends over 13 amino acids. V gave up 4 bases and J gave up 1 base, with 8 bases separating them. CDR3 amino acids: CASSPASNTEAFF. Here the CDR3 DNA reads TGCGCCAGCAGCCCCGCATCGAACACTGAAGCTTTCTTT.

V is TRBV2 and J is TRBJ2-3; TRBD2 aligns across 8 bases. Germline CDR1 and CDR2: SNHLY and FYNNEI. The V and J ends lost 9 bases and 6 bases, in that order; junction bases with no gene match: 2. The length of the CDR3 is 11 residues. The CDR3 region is CARGLADTQYF. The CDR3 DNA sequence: TGTGCCAGAGGACTAGCCGATACGCAGTATTTT.

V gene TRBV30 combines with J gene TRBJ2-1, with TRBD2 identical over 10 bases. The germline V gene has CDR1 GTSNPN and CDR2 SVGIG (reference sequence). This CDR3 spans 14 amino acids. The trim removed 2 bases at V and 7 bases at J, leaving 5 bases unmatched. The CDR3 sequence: CAWSRLAGANEQFF. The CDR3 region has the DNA TGTGCCTGGAGTCGCCTAGCGGGAGCAAATGAGCAGTTCTTC.

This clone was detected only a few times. The CDR3: CASSVVRGDQPQHF. CDR3 DNA: TGTGCCAGCAGCGTAGTTCGCGGCGATCAGCCCCAGCATTTT. The chain employs TRBV9 and TRBJ1-5; D is uncertain. Germline CDR1 reads SGDLS; CDR2 reads YYNGEE. The V end was cut by 0 bases, the J end by 5 bases, with 9 bases between. The length of the CDR3 is 14 residues.

The CDR3 bases are TGTGCCAGCAGCTTTATTTTTTCCGCTAGCACAGATACGCAGTATTTT. It translates to CASSFIFSASTDTQYF. V gene TRBV5-4 combines with J gene TRBJ2-3; D gene ambiguous. CDR1 SGHNT and CDR2 YYREEE come from the germline V gene (reference sequence). The CDR3 runs to 16 residues. The germline V and J ends were trimmed by 2 bases and 0 bases, with 13 bases remaining between them.

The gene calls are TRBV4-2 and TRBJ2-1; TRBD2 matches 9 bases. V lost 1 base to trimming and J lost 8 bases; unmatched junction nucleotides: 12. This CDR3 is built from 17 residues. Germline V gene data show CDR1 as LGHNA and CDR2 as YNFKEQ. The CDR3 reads CASSQVSTRGGFHEQFF. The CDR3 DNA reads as TGTGCCAGCAGCCAAGTTTCCACGCGGGGGGGGTTCCATGAGCAGTTCTTC.

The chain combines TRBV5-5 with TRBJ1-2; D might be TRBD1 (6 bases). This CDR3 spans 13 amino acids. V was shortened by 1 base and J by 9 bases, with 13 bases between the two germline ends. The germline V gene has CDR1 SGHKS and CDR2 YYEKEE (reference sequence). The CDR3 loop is CASSLTGSVRYTF. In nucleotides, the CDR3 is TGTGCCAGCAGCTTGACAGGGTCGGTTCGCTACACCTTC. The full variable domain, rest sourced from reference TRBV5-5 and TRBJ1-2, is DAGVTQSPTHLIKTRGQQVTLRCSPISGHKSVSWYQQVLGQGPQFIFQYYEKEERGRGNFPDRFSARQFPNYSSELNVNALLLGDSALYLCASSLTGSVRYTFGSGTRLTVV.

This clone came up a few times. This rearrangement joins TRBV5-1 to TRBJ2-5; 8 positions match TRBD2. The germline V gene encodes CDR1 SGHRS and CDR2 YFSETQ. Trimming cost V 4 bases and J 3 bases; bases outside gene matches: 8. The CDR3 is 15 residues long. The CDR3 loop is CASSPRPGGEETQYF. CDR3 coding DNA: TGCGCCAGCAGCCCCCGTCCGGGGGGGGAAGAGACCCAGTACTTC.

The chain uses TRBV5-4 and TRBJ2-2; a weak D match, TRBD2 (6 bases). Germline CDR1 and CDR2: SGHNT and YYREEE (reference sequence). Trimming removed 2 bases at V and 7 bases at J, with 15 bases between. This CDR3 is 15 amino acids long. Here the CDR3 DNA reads TGTGCCAGCAGCTTCCACACTAGCTACCGCGGGGAGCTGTTTTTT. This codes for CASSFHTSYRGELFF.

CDR3 DNA sequence: TGCAGCGTCTCGGCGGGGGAGACCCAGTACTTC. It specifies CSVSAGETQYF. The chain couples TRBV29-1 to TRBJ2-5; maybe TRBD2 (6 bases). CDR1 is SQVTM and CDR2 is ANQGSEA in the germline V gene. The CDR3 runs to 11 residues. V dropped 6 bases and J dropped 5 bases, with 10 bases sitting between them.

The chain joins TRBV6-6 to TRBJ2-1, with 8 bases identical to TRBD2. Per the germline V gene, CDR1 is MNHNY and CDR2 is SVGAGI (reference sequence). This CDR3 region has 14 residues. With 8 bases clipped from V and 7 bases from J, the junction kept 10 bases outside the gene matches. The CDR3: CASEVAGWRNEQFF. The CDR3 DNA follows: TGTGCCAGCGAGGTAGCGGGATGGAGGAATGAGCAGTTCTTC.

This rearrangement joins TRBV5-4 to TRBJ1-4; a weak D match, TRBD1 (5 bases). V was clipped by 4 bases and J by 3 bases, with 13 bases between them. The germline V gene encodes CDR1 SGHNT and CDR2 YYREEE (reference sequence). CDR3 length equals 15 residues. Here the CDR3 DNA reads TGTGCCAGCAGCCACGGGGGGAGGGCTAATGAAAAACTGTTTTTT. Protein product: CASSHGGRANEKLFF.

In DNA, the CDR3 is TGTGCCAGCAGTGAATGGGCTACAGGGGGCTACGCTGAAGCTTTCTTT. Translated, it gives CASSEWATGGYAEAFF. The chain joins TRBV6-1 to TRBJ1-1, with 9 bases aligning to TRBD1. V shed 2 bases and J 6 bases; nucleotides not matched to a gene: 10. Per germline, CDR1 MNHNS and CDR2 SASEGT. This CDR3 spans 16 amino acids.

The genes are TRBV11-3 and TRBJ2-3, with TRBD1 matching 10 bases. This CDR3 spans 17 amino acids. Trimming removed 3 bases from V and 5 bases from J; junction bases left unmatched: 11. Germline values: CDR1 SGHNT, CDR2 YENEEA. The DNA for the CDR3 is TGTGCCAGCAGCTTGGGGTCCGGGACAGGGGTTTTAGATACGCAGTATTTT. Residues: CASSLGSGTGVLDTQYF.

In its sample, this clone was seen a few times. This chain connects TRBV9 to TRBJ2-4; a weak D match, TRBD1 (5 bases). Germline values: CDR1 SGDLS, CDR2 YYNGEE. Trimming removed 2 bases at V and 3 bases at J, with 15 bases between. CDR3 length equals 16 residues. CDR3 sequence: CASSVSPRVGKNIQYF. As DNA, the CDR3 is TGTGCCAGCAGCGTCTCTCCCAGGGTGGGCAAAAACATTCAGTACTTC.

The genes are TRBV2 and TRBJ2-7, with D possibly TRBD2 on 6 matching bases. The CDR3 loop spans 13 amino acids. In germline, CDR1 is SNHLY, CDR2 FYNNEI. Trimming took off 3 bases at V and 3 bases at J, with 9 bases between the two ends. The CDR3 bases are TGTGCCAGCAGTGATCCGGGACTCTACGAGCAGTACTTC. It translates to CASSDPGLYEQYF.

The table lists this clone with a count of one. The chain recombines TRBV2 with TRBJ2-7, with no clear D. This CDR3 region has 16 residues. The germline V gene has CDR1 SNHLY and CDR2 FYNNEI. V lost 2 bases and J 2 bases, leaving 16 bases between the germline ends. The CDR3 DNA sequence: TGTGCCAGCAGTGAAACGGCTGGGCTTGGCACCTACGAGCAGTACTTC. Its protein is CASSETAGLGTYEQYF.

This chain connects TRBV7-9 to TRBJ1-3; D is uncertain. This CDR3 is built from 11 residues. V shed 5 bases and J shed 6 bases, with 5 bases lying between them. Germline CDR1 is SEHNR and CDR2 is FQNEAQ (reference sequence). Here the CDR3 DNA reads TGTGCCAGCAGCGTCGAAAACACCATATATTTT. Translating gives CASSVENTIYF.

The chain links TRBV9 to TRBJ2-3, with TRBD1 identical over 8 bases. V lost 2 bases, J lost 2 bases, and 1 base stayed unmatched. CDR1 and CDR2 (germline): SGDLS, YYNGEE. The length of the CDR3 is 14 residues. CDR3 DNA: TGTGCCAGCAGCGTCAGGGGGCTCACAGATACGCAGTATTTT. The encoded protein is CASSVRGLTDTQYF.

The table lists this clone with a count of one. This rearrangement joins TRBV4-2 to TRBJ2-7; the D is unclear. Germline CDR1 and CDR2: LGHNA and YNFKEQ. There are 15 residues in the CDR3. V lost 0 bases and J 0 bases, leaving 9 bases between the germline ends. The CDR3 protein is CASSQERFSSYEQYF. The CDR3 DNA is TGTGCCAGCAGCCAAGAACGCTTTAGCTCCTACGAGCAGTACTTC.